This T cell receptor beta chain was captured by sequencing in a study of CD8 T cells in ankylosing spondylitis. Findings and caveats of the study: Made up of eight highly homologous variants, a TCR beta motif appeared characteristic of ankylosing spondylitis blood.

This clonotype was counted at least ten times. Its cognate antigen is unknown. Trimming left V 2 bases short and J 9 bases short, with 19 bases between. From germline, CDR1 is MGHRA and CDR2 YSYEKL. There are 15 residues in the CDR3. TCRdb re-called the 5' RACE reads with MiXCR, one entry per CDR3 protein. The table lists about 540,000 distinct CDR3 sequences, 9.5% to 15% of them singletons, with over 6.5% in the top ten. This chain uses TRBV4-1 with TRBJ1-1; D perhaps matches TRBD1 (5 bases). The TCR sequence derives from a male donor with ankylosing spondylitis. The sample comprised blood, either unsorted or a sorted T cell fraction (not recorded which). Here the CDR3 DNA reads TGCGCCAGCAGCCAATCTTTTGAGGGGAGGGATAAAGCTTTCTTT. Protein: CASSQSFEGRDKAFF.